These T cell receptor beta chains were read from a single sample in a study of T cells expressing NK-cell markers. For each CDR3 protein, TCRdb gives one entry from its re-call of the 5' RACE reads, without DNA. In total, the table holds some 340,000 distinct CDR3 sequences. Material for sequencing was blood T cells: a sorted CD56 or NKG2C T cell subset, CD4+ or CD8+ T cells, or bulk PBMC T cells (not recorded which). Receptors were obtained from a man aged 18-70 years in good health. CDR3s include the opening cysteine and the closing phenylalanine or tryptophan. Fields, in order: V gene, J gene, CDR3 protein.

TRBV25-1	TRBJ2-1	CASSEYLGQGAPNEQFF
TRBV7-9	TRBJ2-1	CASSFRASGGAYNEQFF
TRBV5-1	TRBJ2-7	CASSLAAGQVSEQYF
TRBV11-2	TRBJ1-2	CASSTLGVDGYTF
TRBV12-3/TRBV12-4	TRBJ1-1	CASRLQLTQRGEAFF
TRBV12-3/TRBV12-4	TRBJ2-4	CASRPRDRLNIQYF
TRBV7-9	TRBJ2-1	CASSPPVAARSYNEQFF
TRBV7-2	TRBJ2-3	CASSLEAARGTDTQYF
TRBV5-1	TRBJ2-3	CASSSQGGTYTDTQYF
TRBV7-8	TRBJ1-1	CASSPDRARAFF
TRBV4-1	TRBJ1-5	CASSQGTGGNQPQHF
TRBV7-6	TRBJ2-7	CASSLRPPGQGGEQYF
TRBV27	TRBJ1-1	CASSPDRATEAFF
TRBV10-2	TRBJ2-6	CASRPQQGSGANVLTF
TRBV7-8	TRBJ2-3	CASSLNRDRITDTQYF
TRBV24-1	TRBJ1-2	CATSDDLGGGYTF
TRBV30	TRBJ1-2	CAWRLRDRVRGYTF